These T cell receptor beta chains were read from a single sample in a study of blood T cells in healthy people across ages. TCRdb reanalysed the 5' RACE reads using MiXCR and keeps one entry per CDR3 protein. Among 550,000 to 650,000 distinct CDR3 sequences listed, about 30% were seen once. Sequenced: blood. Receptors originate from a woman at least 80 years old in good health. Both conserved end residues are part of each CDR3. The D gene is left open where the match is weak. The size field is filled for only some rows; it gives once, few, many or a size class.

J gene: TRBJ2-3; V gene: TRBV20-1; D gene: TRBD2; clone size: many; CDR3 DNA: TGCAGTGCTAGTTCCAGCGGGGCTGGCACAGATACGCAGTATTTT; CDR3 protein: CSASSSGAGTDTQYF
J gene: TRBJ2-5; V gene: TRBV5-1; D gene: TRBD1; clone size: many; CDR3 DNA: TGCGCCAGCGCGACTCTGGACAGGGATTCGGTGCAGTACTTC; CDR3 protein: CASATLDRDSVQYF
J gene: TRBJ1-1; V gene: TRBV20-1; D gene: -; clone size: many; CDR3 DNA: TGCAGTGTGACAACTCGGGATGAAGCTTTCTTT; CDR3 protein: CSVTTRDEAFF
J gene: TRBJ1-1; V gene: TRBV5-4; D gene: -; clone size: few; CDR3 DNA: TGTGCCAGCAGCCGCCCGGACCTGAACACTGAAGCTTTCTTT; CDR3 protein: CASSRPDLNTEAFF
J gene: TRBJ2-5; V gene: TRBV7-2; D gene: -; clone size: many; CDR3 DNA: TGTGCCAGCAGTAGGACTGGCCAAGAGACCCAGTACTTC; CDR3 protein: CASSRTGQETQYF
J gene: TRBJ1-3; V gene: TRBV6-5; D gene: -; clone size: many; CDR3 DNA: TGTGCCAGCAGTTACGGACAGTCTGGAAGGGCCATATATTTT; CDR3 protein: CASSYGQSGRAIYF
J gene: TRBJ1-2; V gene: TRBV6-6; D gene: TRBD1; clone size: -; CDR3 DNA: TGTGCCAGCAGTTACTACGGGACAGAGAACTATGGCTACACCTTC; CDR3 protein: CASSYYGTENYGYTF
J gene: TRBJ2-7; V gene: TRBV4-3; D gene: TRBD2; clone size: many; CDR3 DNA: TGCGCCAGCTCGCTGCACTTCAACCGCGGGGGGTATGAGGCCTACGAGCAGTACTTC; CDR3 protein: CASSLHFNRGGYEAYEQYF
J gene: TRBJ2-7; V gene: TRBV6-1; D gene: -; clone size: many; CDR3 DNA: TGTGCCAGCAGTGAAACGCCATTAGGCCACGAGCAGTACTTC; CDR3 protein: CASSETPLGHEQYF
J gene: TRBJ2-5; V gene: TRBV20-1; D gene: -; clone size: many; CDR3 DNA: TGCAGTGCTGGGCTAGCGCATCAGCAAGAGACCCAGTACTTC; CDR3 protein: CSAGLAHQQETQYF
J gene: TRBJ2-1; V gene: TRBV28; D gene: -; clone size: -; CDR3 DNA: TGTGCCAGCAGCCTTACTACCCGAGGGGCATCCTACAATGAGCAGTTCTTC; CDR3 protein: CASSLTTRGASYNEQFF
J gene: TRBJ1-2; V gene: TRBV12-3/TRBV12-4; D gene: TRBD1; clone size: many; CDR3 DNA: TGTGCCAGCAGGTCGACAGGGGGCTTCAATGGCTACACCTTC; CDR3 protein: CASRSTGGFNGYTF
J gene: TRBJ2-7; V gene: TRBV9; D gene: TRBD2; clone size: -; CDR3 DNA: TGTGCCAGCAACGTCAGCGGGGGACTCTCCTACAATGAGCAGTACTTC; CDR3 protein: CASNVSGGLSYNEQYF
J gene: TRBJ2-2; V gene: TRBV19; D gene: -; clone size: -; CDR3 DNA: TGTGCCAGTAGTACTCGCCCCGAGGGGCGCACCGGGGAGCTGTTTTTT; CDR3 protein: CASSTRPEGRTGELFF
J gene: TRBJ1-4; V gene: TRBV30; D gene: -; clone size: -; CDR3 DNA: TGTGCCTGGAGTGCTGTTGCAACTAATGAAAAACTGTTTTTT; CDR3 protein: CAWSAVATNEKLFF
J gene: TRBJ1-6; V gene: TRBV6-5; D gene: -; clone size: many; CDR3 DNA: TGTGCCAGCAGCTCAGCGGGGGCCCTAAGCTCCTATAATTCACCCCTCCACTTT; CDR3 protein: CASSSAGALSSYNSPLHF
J gene: TRBJ1-2; V gene: TRBV6-5; D gene: -; clone size: few; CDR3 DNA: TGTGCCAGCAGGTACTCCGTGGACGTCAGCGGCTACACCTTC; CDR3 protein: CASRYSVDVSGYTF
J gene: TRBJ2-7; V gene: TRBV3-1; D gene: -; clone size: many; CDR3 DNA: TGTGCCAGCAGCCAAGGGGTGGGGGCGACCTACGAGCAGTACTTC; CDR3 protein: CASSQGVGATYEQYF
J gene: TRBJ1-5; V gene: TRBV6-1; D gene: -; clone size: many; CDR3 DNA: TGTGCCAGCAGTTCGGACGGGAGCAATCAGCCCCAGCATTTT; CDR3 protein: CASSSDGSNQPQHF
J gene: TRBJ2-1; V gene: TRBV20-1; D gene: TRBD2; clone size: many; CDR3 DNA: TGCAGTGCTAGAAACCCTAGCGGGGGAACCTACAATGAGCAGTTCTTC; CDR3 protein: CSARNPSGGTYNEQFF
J gene: TRBJ2-3; V gene: TRBV24-1; D gene: TRBD1; clone size: -; CDR3 DNA: TGTGCCACCAGTGACCCGGGGACAGCTAGCACAGATACGCAGTATTTT; CDR3 protein: CATSDPGTASTDTQYF
J gene: TRBJ1-3; V gene: TRBV30; D gene: -; clone size: -; CDR3 DNA: TGTGCCTGGAGTCCACTCGGGACTCCTGGAAACACCATATATTTT; CDR3 protein: CAWSPLGTPGNTIYF
J gene: TRBJ2-5; V gene: TRBV5-1; D gene: -; clone size: -; CDR3 DNA: TGCGCCAGCAGCTTGGCCGGGACGACTTACAATGGGCAGTACTTC; CDR3 protein: CASSLAGTTYNGQYF
J gene: TRBJ1-2; V gene: TRBV7-9; D gene: -; clone size: many; CDR3 DNA: TGTGCCAGCAGCGGGGGAAGAGATCCGGGGCCTTTGCTTTATGGCTACACCTTC; CDR3 protein: CASSGGRDPGPLLYGYTF